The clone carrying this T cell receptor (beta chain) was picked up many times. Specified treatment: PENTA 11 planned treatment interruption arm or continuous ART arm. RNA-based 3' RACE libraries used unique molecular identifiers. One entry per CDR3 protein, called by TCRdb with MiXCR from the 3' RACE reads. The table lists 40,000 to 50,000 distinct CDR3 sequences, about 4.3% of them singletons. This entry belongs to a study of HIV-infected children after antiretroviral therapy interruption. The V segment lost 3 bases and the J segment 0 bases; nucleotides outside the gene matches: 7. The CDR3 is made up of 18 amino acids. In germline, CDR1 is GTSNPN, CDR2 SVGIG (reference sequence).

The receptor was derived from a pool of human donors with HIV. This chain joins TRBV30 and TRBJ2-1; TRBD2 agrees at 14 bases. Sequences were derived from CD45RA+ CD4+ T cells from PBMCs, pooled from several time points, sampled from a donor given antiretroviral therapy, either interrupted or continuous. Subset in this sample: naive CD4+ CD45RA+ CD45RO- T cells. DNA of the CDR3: TGTGCCTGGAGAGGACTAGCGGGGGGCCGATACTCCTACAATGAGCAGTTCTTC. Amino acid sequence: CAWRGLAGGRYSYNEQFF.